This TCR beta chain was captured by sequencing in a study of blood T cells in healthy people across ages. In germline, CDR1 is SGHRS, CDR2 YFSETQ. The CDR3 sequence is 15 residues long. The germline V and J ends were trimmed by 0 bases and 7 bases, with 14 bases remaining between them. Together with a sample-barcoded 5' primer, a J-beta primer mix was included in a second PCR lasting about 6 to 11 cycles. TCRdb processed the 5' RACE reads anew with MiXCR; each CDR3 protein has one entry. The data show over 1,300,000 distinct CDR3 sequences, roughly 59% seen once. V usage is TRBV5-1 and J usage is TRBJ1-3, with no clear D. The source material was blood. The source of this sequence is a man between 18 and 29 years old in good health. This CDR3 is CASSLGQVNGNTIYF. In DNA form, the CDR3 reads TGCGCCAGCAGCTTGGGACAAGTCAACGGGAACACCATATATTTT.